The rows below give T cell receptor beta chains drawn from one sample of a study of cytomegalovirus exposure and HLA in healthy donors. Clones were sequenced by immunoSEQ multiplex PCR, and TCRdb holds only the in-frame ones, with some missing. The data hold 100,000 to 150,000 clones, with roughly 94% observed a single time. Sequenced sample: PBMCs. The receptors were gathered from a woman younger than 30 in good health and CMV-seronegative. Each CDR3 is given with its conserved first and last residue. Fields, in order: J gene, V gene, D gene, CDR3 DNA, CDR3 protein. A D gene is named only where the DNA matches it firmly.

TRBJ2-5,TRBV6-1,NA,TGTGCCAGCAGTGTCCACAAGTACCAAGAGACCCAGTACTTC,CASSVHKYQETQYF
TRBJ1-2,TRBV29-1,NA,TGCAGCGTCCTGGCGCGGGTCTATGGCTACACCTTC,CSVLARVYGYTF
TRBJ2-7,TRBV28,TRBD1,TGTGCCAGCAGTACGCGACAGGGGTACGAGCAGTACTTC,CASSTRQGYEQYF
TRBJ1-2,TRBV28,NA,TGTGCCAGCAGTTTCCTCTGGAAAGGGACTAGCTATGGCTACACCTTC,CASSFLWKGTSYGYTF
TRBJ1-1,TRBV7-9,NA,TGTGCCAGCAGCTTCATCCCAACGGGGAACACTGAAGCTTTCTTT,CASSFIPTGNTEAFF
TRBJ1-1,TRBV29-1,TRBD1,TGCAGCGTTGAACAGACAGGGGACACTGAAGCTTTCTTT,CSVEQTGDTEAFF
TRBJ1-1,TRBV6-5,NA,TGTGCCAGCAGTTACTTGTCTGCGGGCACTGAAGCTTTCTTT,CASSYLSAGTEAFF
TRBJ2-3,TRBV7-9,TRBD2,TGTGCCAGCAGCGTCGGGACTAGCGGGAAAGATACGCAGTATTTT,CASSVGTSGKDTQYF
TRBJ2-1,TRBV2,TRBD2,TGTGCCAGCAGCCATGCAGCGGGAGGACCGACTGAGCAGTTCTTC,CASSHAAGGPTEQFF
TRBJ1-2,TRBV5-5,NA,TGTGCCAGCAGCCCCCCGACCGGGAACTATGGCTACACCTTC,CASSPPTGNYGYTF
TRBJ2-1,TRBV9,TRBD2,TGTGCCAGCAGCGTAGACAGCGGGGGGGCCGAGGAGCAGTTCTTC,CASSVDSGGAEEQFF
TRBJ2-2,TRBV5-1,NA,TGCGCCAGCAGCTTTAGTGCCGGGGAGCTGTTTTTT,CASSFSAGELFF
TRBJ1-6,TRBV5-4,NA,TGTGCCAGCAGCCCGGGGGGAGGGGGTACGAATTCACCCCTCCACTTT,CASSPGGGGTNSPLHF
TRBJ1-2,TRBV7-9,TRBD1,TGTGCCAGCAGGCCTACAGGGGGGTTAGGCGGCTACACCTTC,CASRPTGGLGGYTF
TRBJ1-4,TRBV12-5,NA,TGTGCTAGTGGTACGGACATAAATGAAAAACTGTTTTTT,CASGTDINEKLFF